The present TCR beta chain was sequenced within a study of regulatory T cells in long-lasting Graves disease. As for the study in general: The term persistent Graves' disease signified upward of 5 years on antithyroid drugs with positive TSH receptor antibodies. Study observations and caveats: Favoring TRBV28, TRBJ1-2 and TRBJ2-5 was a feature seen in persistent disease.

Building the TCR beta libraries relied on iRepertoire HTBI primers, and CDR3 regions underwent Arm-PCR. TCRdb reprocessed the multiplex PCR reads with MiXCR, giving one entry per CDR3 protein. The table lists around 460,000 distinct CDR3 sequences, roughly 22% of them singletons. Stated time point: persistent/refractory GD, antithyroid drugs over 5 years with positive TRAb. PBMC RNA was the source of the TCR library. It was an endocrinology department in Xi'an, China, that provided the patients. The table lists this clonotype with many counts. Its cognate antigen is unknown. V lost 4 bases and J lost 8, with 11 bases in between. The CDR3 loop spans 13 amino acids.

The rearrangement links TRBV12-3 or TRBV12-4 to TRBJ1-4; D remains unclear. The starting material was peripheral blood mononuclear cells (PBMCs), obtained when the disease was refractory, from a patient treated with antithyroid drugs. The clonotype comes from a female donor with Graves disease. As DNA, the CDR3 is TGTGCCAGCAGTTCAAGGGTTCTGGAAAAACTGTTTTTT. The encoded protein is CASSSRVLEKLFF.